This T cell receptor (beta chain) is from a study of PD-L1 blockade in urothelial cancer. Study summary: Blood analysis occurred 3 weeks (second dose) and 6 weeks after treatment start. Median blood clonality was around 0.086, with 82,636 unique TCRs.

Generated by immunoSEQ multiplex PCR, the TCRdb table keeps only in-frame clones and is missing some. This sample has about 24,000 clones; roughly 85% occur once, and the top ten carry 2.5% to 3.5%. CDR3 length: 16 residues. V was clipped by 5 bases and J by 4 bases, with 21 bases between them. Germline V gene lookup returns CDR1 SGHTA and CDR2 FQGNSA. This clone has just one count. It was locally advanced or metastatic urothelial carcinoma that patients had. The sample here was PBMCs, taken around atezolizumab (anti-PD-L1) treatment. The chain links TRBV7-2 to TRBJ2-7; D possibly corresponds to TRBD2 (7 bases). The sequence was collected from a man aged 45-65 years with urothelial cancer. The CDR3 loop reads CASSQPARGGLYEQYF. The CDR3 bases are TGTGCCAGCAGCCAACCTGCCAGGGGAGGGCTTTACGAGCAGTACTTC.